Presented here are 17 T cell receptor beta chains from one specimen sequenced in a study of radiation and T cells in renal cell carcinoma. Method: immunoSEQ multiplex PCR; TCRdb's copy keeps in-frame clones and lacks some. Counted here are some 81,000 clones, 80% to 90% occurring once; the ten biggest clones make up more than 5.5%. Time point given: blood 4 weeks post-SBRT, at nephrectomy. Treatment reported: 15 Gy SBRT to primary tumor, nephrectomy 4 weeks later. The sequencing used blood, collected from a patient whose treatment included radiotherapy and nephrectomy. Receptors originate from a woman aged 70 to 79 with renal cell carcinoma.

The V and J genes are TRBV11-2 and TRBJ2-7, with 8 bases fitting TRBD1. Per germline, CDR1 SGHAT and CDR2 FQNNGV. Trimming cost V 2 bases and J 1 base; bases outside gene matches: 4. The length of the CDR3 is 15 residues. This CDR3 is CASSLSRGPSYEQYF. In DNA form, the CDR3 reads TGTGCCAGCAGCTTATCCAGGGGGCCTTCCTACGAGCAGTACTTC.

This clone has only one observation. The chain combines TRBV7-2 with TRBJ1-1; D gene uncertain. The CDR3 sequence is 13 residues long. V was shortened by 2 bases and J by 2 bases, with 6 bases between the two germline ends. Germline V gene sequence: CDR1 SGHTA, CDR2 FQGNSA. The CDR3 DNA is TGTGCCAGCAGCTTACAGGTTAACACTGAAGCTTTCTTT. Amino acid sequence: CASSLQVNTEAFF.

The chain has TRBV7-8 and TRBJ1-2, with TRBD1 identical over 9 bases. The CDR3 runs 15 residues. V lost 4 bases, J lost 6 bases, and 9 bases stayed unmatched. Germline CDR1 is SGHVS and CDR2 is FQNEAQ. Here the CDR3 reads CASSSREQGANGYTF. CDR3 nucleotides: TGTGCCAGCAGCTCGAGAGAACAGGGGGCTAATGGCTACACCTTC.

The gene calls are TRBV5-6 and TRBJ2-5; D not certain. Trimming stripped 2 bases from V and 2 bases from J, with 13 bases between. CDR1 SGHDT and CDR2 YYEEEE come from the germline V gene. This CDR3 comprises 15 residues. The DNA of the CDR3 is TGTGCCAGCAGCTTCGGCAGGCCCATTCAAGAGACCCAGTACTTC. Its protein is CASSFGRPIQETQYF.

This clone has only one observation. This chain joins TRBV9 and TRBJ1-3; TRBD1 aligns across 8 bases. Germline V gene data show CDR1 as SGDLS and CDR2 as YYNGEE. CDR3 size: 14 residues. V dropped 6 bases and J dropped 3; count of bases not matched to a gene: 5. The CDR3 sequence is CASNLQGGGNTIYF. As DNA, the CDR3 is TGTGCCAGCAACCTACAGGGGGGTGGAAACACCATATATTTT.

This chain connects TRBV15 to TRBJ1-2, with D perhaps TRBD1 (5 bases). Germline CDR1 is LNHNV and CDR2 is YYDKDF (reference sequence). The CDR3 has 16 amino acids. Trimming took off 5 bases at V and 4 bases at J, with 20 bases between the two ends. The CDR3, as DNA: TGTGCCACCAGCTGGGGGACCCCACCCGAGAGCTATGGCTACACCTTC. Amino acid sequence: CATSWGTPPESYGYTF.

The rearrangement uses TRBV5-1 and TRBJ1-3; 11 bases are a match to TRBD1. The CDR3 runs 17 residues. Germline CDR1 and CDR2: SGHRS and YFSETQ. The V gene end was trimmed by 0 bases and the J gene end by 2 bases; junction bases not matched to a gene: 4. The CDR3 DNA is TGCGCCAGCAGCTTGGTAGGGGACAGGGGGACTGGAAACACCATATATTTT. This encodes CASSLVGDRGTGNTIYF.

J is TRBJ1-3 and V is TRBV6-1, with D unresolved. The CDR3 spans 15 residues. Trimming cost V 6 bases and J 0 bases, with 12 bases left between them. The germline V gene has CDR1 MNHNS and CDR2 SASEGT. This CDR3 is CASSPDVYSGNTIYF. DNA of the CDR3: TGTGCCAGCAGCCCCGATGTTTACTCTGGAAACACCATATATTTT.

The CDR3 DNA reads as TGTGCCAGTAGTGGAATTGCTGGAAACACCATATATTTT. Translating gives CASSGIAGNTIYF. This chain connects TRBV19 to TRBJ1-3; no firm D call. This CDR3 has 13 amino acids. Germline CDR1 is LNHDA and CDR2 is SQIVND (reference sequence). Deletions cut 5 bases from V and 2 bases from J, with 7 bases between.

The V gene is TRBV11-2, the J gene TRBJ1-2, with TRBD1 as a possible D gene (5 bases). Germline CDR1 is SGHAT and CDR2 is FQNNGV. Between the trimmed V and J ends, which lost 4 bases and 4 bases, there was a span of 16 bases. The CDR3 spans 15 residues. CDR3 protein: CASSSQARIPYGYTF. The CDR3 DNA reads TGTGCCAGCAGCTCACAGGCGCGGATACCCTATGGCTACACCTTC.

The chain links TRBV5-8 to TRBJ2-1; D remains unclear. Germline loops: CDR1 SGHTS, CDR2 YDEGEE. This CDR3 has 11 amino acids. The ends were cut back, 0 bases at V and 10 bases at J, with 5 bases in the middle. The CDR3 loop reads CASSLVTEQFF. The CDR3 region has the DNA TGTGCCAGCAGCTTGGTGACAGAGCAGTTCTTC. Full variable domain (rest looked up from reference TRBV5-8 and TRBJ2-1): EAGVTQSPTHLIKTRGQQATLRCSPISGHTSVYWYQQALGLGLQFLLWYDEGEERNRGNFPPRFSGRQFPNYSSELNVNALELEDSALYLCASSLVTEQFFGPGTRLTVL.

The J gene is TRBJ1-5, the V gene TRBV19; TRBD1 matches at 9 bases. V trimming: 5 bases; J trimming: 2 bases; junction bases outside the gene matches: 10. Germline V gene data show CDR1 as LNHDA and CDR2 as SQIVND (reference sequence). The CDR3 spans 17 residues. CDR3 residues: CASSSGPTGGGNQPQHF. In DNA form, the CDR3 reads TGTGCCAGTAGTTCCGGACCGACAGGGGGTGGCAATCAGCCCCAGCATTTT.

The genes are TRBV15 and TRBJ2-7, with D tentatively TRBD2 (6 bases). V was clipped by 3 bases and J by 3 bases, with 15 bases between them. CDR3 length: 15 residues. CDR1 is LNHNV and CDR2 is YYDKDF in the germline V gene (reference sequence). The chain's CDR3 is CATSSLLARGYEQYF. The DNA of the CDR3 is TGTGCCACCAGCAGCCTACTAGCACGGGGCTACGAGCAGTACTTC.

The rearrangement joins TRBV19 to TRBJ1-2; 12 bases agree with TRBD1. The CDR3 is made up of 15 amino acids. V gave up 5 bases and J gave up 6 bases; unmatched junction bases: 7. CDR1 is LNHDA and CDR2 is SQIVND in the germline V gene (reference sequence). The CDR3 DNA reads as TGTGCCAGTAGTTACGGGACAGGGGGCGGGGATGGCTACACCTTC. Its protein is CASSYGTGGGDGYTF.

This clone was observed a single time. The chain employs TRBV19 and TRBJ2-5, with 9 bases lining up with TRBD1. This CDR3 is 16 amino acids long. Germline loops: CDR1 LNHDA, CDR2 SQIVND (reference sequence). V shed 6 bases and J 0 bases; nucleotides not matched to a gene: 8. CDR3 DNA sequence: TGTGCCAGTAGCCCCACAGGGGGCATTTACCAAGAGACCCAGTACTTC. Protein product: CASSPTGGIYQETQYF.

The chain carries TRBV5-1 and TRBJ2-1; weak D call: TRBD1 (5 bases). The CDR3 spans 13 residues. Germline V gene sequence: CDR1 SGHRS, CDR2 YFSETQ. Trimming left V 0 bases short and J 5 bases short, with 6 bases between. The CDR3 reads CASSLVRDNEQFF. The CDR3 DNA sequence: TGCGCCAGCAGCTTGGTCAGGGACAATGAGCAGTTCTTC.

The chain recombines TRBV19 with TRBJ1-2, with D uncertain. Germline V CDR1 and CDR2: LNHDA, SQIVND (reference sequence). Deletions cut 0 bases from V and 4 bases from J, with 6 bases between. The CDR3 loop spans 13 amino acids. CDR3 region: CASSIDKFYGYTF. The CDR3 bases are TGTGCCAGTAGTATAGACAAATTCTATGGCTACACCTTC. Looking up the rest from reference TRBV19 and TRBJ1-2 gives the full variable domain: DGGITQSPKYLFRKEGQNVTLSCEQNLNHDAMYWYRQDPGQGLRLIYYSQIVNDFQKGDIAEGYSVSREKKESFPLTVTSAQKNPTAFYLCASSIDKFYGYTFGSGTRLTVV.